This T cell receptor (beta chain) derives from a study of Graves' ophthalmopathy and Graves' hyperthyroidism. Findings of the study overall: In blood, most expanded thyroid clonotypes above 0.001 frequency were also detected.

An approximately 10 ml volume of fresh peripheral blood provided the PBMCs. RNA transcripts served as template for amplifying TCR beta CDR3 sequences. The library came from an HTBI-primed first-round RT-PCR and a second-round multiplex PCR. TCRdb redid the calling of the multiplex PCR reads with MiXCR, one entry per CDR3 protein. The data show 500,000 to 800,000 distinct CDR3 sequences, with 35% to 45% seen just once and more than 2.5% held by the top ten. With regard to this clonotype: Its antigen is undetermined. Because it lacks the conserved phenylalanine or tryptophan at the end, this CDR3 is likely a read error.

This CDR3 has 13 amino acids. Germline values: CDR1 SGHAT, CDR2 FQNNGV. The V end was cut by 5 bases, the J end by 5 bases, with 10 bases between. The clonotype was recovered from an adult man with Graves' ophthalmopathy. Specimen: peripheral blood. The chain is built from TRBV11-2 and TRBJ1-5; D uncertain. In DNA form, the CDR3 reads TGTGCCAGCAGCCTGGCTAGGGATCAGCCCCAGCATTCT. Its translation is CASSLARDQPQHS.